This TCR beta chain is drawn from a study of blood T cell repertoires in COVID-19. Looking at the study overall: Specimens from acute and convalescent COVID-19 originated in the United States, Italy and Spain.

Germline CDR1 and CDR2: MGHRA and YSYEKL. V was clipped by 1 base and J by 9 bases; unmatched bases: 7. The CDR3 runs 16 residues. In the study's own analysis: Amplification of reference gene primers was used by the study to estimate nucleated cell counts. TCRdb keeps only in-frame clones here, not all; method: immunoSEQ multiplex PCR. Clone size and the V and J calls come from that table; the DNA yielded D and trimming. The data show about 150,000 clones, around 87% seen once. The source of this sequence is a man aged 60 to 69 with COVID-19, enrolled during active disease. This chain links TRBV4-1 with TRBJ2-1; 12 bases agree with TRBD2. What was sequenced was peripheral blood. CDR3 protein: CASSQGPSGGAIEQFF. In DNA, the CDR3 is TGCGCCAGCAGCCAAGGTCCTAGCGGGGGGGCCATTGAGCAGTTCTTC.